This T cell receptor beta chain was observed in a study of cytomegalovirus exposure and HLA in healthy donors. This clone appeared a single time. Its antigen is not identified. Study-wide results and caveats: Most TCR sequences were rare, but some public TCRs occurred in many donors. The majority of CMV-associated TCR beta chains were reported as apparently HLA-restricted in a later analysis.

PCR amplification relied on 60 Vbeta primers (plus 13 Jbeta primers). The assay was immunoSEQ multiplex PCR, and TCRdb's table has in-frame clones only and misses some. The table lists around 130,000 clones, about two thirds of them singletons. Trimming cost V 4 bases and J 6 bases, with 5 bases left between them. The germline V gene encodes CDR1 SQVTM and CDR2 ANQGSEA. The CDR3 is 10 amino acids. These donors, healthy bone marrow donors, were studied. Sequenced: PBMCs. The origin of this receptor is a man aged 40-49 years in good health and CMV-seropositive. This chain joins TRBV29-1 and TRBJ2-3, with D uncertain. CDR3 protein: CSVAQDTQYF. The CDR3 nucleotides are TGCAGCGTTGCGCAGGATACGCAGTATTTT.